One T cell receptor beta chain is described in this entry. Germline CDR1 reads MNHEY; CDR2 reads SMNVEV (reference sequence). The V end was cut by 2 bases, the J end by 6 bases, with 11 bases between. This CDR3 has 14 amino acids. This sample stems from a study of blood T cell repertoires in COVID-19. As handled by the study authors: Estimated nucleated cell counts came from reference gene primer amplification. TCRdb keeps only in-frame clones here, not all; method: immunoSEQ multiplex PCR. The V and J calls and the clone size are those of that table, but D and trimming were determined from the DNA. This table holds approximately 150,000 clones, roughly 86% found once.

The V and J genes are TRBV27 and TRBJ1-5; possible D gene TRBD1, 5 bases. This TCR was sampled from a woman aged 45-65 years with acute or convalescent COVID-19. The sequencing sample was made of peripheral blood. Written as DNA, the CDR3 is TGTGCCAGCAGTTTAGGGGCCCATGGTCAGCCCCAGCATTTT. This gives the protein CASSLGAHGQPQHF.